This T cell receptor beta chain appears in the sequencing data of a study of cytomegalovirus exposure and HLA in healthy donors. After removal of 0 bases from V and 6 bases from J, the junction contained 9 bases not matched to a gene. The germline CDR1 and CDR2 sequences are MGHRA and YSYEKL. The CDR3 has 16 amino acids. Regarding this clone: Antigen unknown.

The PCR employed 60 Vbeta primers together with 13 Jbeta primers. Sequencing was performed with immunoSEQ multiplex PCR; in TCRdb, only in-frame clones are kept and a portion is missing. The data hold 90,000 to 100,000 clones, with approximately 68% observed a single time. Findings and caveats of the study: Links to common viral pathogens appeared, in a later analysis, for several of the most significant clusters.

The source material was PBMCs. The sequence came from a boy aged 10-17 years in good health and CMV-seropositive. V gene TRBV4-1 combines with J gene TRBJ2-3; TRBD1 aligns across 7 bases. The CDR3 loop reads CASSQDPRTGWDTQYF. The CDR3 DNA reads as TGCGCCAGCAGCCAAGATCCCAGGACAGGCTGGGATACGCAGTATTTT.